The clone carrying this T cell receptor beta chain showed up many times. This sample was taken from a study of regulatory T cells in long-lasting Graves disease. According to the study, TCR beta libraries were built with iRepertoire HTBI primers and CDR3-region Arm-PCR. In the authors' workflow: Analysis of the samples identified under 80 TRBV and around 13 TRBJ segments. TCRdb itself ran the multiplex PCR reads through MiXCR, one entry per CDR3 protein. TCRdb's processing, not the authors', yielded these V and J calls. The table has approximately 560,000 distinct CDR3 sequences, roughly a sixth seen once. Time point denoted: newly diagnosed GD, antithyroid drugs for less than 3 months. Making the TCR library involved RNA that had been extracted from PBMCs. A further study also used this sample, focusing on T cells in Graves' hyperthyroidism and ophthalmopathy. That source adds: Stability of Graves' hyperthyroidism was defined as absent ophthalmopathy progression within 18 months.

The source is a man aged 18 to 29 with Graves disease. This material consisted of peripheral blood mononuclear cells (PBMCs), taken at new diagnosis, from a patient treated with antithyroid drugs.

The CDR3 is CSARAGFDEQYF. The CDR3 region has the DNA TGCAGTGCTAGGGCGGGCTTTGACGAGCAGTACTTC. This chain joins TRBV20-1 and TRBJ2-7; the D gene is possibly TRBD2 (5 bases). This CDR3 has 12 residues. Deletions cut 3 bases from V and 5 bases from J, with 11 bases between. CDR1 is DFQATT, CDR2 SNEGSKA, per germline (reference sequence).